This T cell receptor (beta chain) was captured in a study of blood T cell repertoires in COVID-19. Generated by immunoSEQ multiplex PCR, the TCRdb table keeps only in-frame clones and is missing some. The sample holds over 200,000 clones, approximately 81% seen once. The CDR3 has 16 residues. The J segment lost 5 bases and the V segment lost 6 bases, leaving 12 bases of the junction unmatched. CDR1 SEHNR and CDR2 FQNEAQ come from the germline V gene (reference sequence). The receptor was derived from a woman of 80 years or more with acute or convalescent COVID-19. The rearrangement links TRBV7-9 to TRBJ2-1, with TRBD2 identical over 8 bases. Sequencing was performed on peripheral blood. In DNA form, the CDR3 reads TGTGCCAGCAGATCCTCCGGGACTAGTTACAACAATGAGCAGTTCTTC. The encoded protein is CASRSSGTSYNNEQFF.